This T cell receptor beta chain was sequenced in a study of CD8+CD57+ T cells in acquired aplastic anemia. TCR beta VDJ and CDR3 profiling used genomic DNA as template. One entry per CDR3 protein, called by TCRdb with MiXCR from the reads. The data hold roughly 86,000 distinct CDR3 sequences, with approximately 46% observed a single time. Losses at the gene ends were 0 bases for V and 8 bases for J; bases not matched to a gene: 7. This CDR3 has 16 residues. Per germline, CDR1 MNHEY and CDR2 SVGEGT. Sequencing was carried out using sorted CD4+, CD8+, or CD8+CD57+ T cells (not recorded which) from PBMCs. The TCR originated in a human donor in good health, serving as a control. The chain carries TRBV6-2 or TRBV6-3 and TRBJ2-1, with TRBD2 matching over 10 bases. Here the CDR3 reads CASSYSTSGGVDEQFF. CDR3 sequence (DNA): TGTGCCAGCAGTTACTCGACCAGCGGGGGGGTAGATGAGCAGTTCTTC.